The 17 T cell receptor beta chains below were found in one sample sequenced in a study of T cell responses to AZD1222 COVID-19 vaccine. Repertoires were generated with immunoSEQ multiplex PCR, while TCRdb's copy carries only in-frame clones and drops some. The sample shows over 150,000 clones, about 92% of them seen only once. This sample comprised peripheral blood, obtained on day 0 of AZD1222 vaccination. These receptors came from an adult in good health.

Written as DNA, the CDR3 is TGTGCCAGCAGTCCTCGGGAGGGGAGGTCCTACGAGCAGTACTTC. It translates to CASSPREGRSYEQYF. The chain combines TRBV28 with TRBJ2-7, with 8 bases matching TRBD2. The V segment lost 5 bases and the J segment 1 base; nucleotides outside the gene matches: 7. Per germline, CDR1 MDHEN and CDR2 SYDVKM. This CDR3 has 15 amino acids.

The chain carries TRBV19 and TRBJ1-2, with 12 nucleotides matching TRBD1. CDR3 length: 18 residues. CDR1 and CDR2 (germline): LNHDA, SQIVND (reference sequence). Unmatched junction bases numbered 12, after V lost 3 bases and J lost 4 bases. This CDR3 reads CASSIGDGTGGFVYGYTF. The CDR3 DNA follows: TGTGCCAGTAGTATCGGAGACGGGACAGGGGGCTTCGTCTATGGCTACACCTTC.

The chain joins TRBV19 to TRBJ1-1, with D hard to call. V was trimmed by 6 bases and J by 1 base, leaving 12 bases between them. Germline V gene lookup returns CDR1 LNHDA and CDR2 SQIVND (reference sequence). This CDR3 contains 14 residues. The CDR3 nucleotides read TGTGCCAGTAGATACCCCGGCGGGAACACTGAAGCTTTCTTT. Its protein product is CASRYPGGNTEAFF.

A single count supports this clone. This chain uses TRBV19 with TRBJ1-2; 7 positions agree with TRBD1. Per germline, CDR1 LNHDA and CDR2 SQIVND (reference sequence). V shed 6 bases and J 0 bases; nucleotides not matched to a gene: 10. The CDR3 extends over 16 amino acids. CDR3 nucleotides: TGTGCCAGTAGGCGGGACAGCTCCTTCTCTAACTATGGCTACACCTTC. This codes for CASRRDSSFSNYGYTF.

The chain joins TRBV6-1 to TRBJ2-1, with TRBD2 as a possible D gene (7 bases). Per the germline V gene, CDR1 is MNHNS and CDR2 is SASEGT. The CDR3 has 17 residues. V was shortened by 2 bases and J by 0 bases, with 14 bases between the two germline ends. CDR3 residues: CASSEHVGGASYNEQFF. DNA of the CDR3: TGTGCCAGCAGTGAACATGTGGGGGGGGCCTCCTACAATGAGCAGTTCTTC.

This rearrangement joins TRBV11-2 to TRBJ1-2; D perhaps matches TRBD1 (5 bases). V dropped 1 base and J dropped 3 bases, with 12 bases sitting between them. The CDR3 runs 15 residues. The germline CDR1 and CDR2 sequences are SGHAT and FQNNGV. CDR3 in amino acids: CASSLGNRIHYGYTF. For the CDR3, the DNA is TGTGCCAGCAGCTTAGGAAACAGGATTCACTATGGCTACACCTTC. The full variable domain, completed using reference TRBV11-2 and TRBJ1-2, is EAGVAQSPRYKIIEKRQSVAFWCNPISGHATLYWYQQILGQGPKLLIQFQNNGVVDDSQLPKDRFSAERLKGVDSTLKIQPAKLEDSAVYLCASSLGNRIHYGYTFGSGTRLTVV.

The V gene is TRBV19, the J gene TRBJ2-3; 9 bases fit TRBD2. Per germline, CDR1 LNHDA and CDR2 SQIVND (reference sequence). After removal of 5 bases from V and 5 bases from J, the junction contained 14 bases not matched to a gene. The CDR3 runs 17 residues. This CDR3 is CASSPPPGVAGEDTQYF. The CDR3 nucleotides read TGTGCCAGTAGTCCCCCTCCCGGGGTAGCGGGGGAAGATACGCAGTATTTT.

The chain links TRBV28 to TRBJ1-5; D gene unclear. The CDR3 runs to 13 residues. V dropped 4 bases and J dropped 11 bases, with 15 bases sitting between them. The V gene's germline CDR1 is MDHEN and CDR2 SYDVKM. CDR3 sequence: CASSSPLHQSQHF. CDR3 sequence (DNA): TGTGCCAGCAGTTCCCCCCTCCATCAATCCCAGCATTTT.

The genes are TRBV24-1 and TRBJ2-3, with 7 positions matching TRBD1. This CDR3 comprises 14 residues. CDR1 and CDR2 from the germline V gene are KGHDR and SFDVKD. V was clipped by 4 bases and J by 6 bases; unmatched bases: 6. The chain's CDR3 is CATSDPGTEDTQYF. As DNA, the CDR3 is TGTGCCACCAGTGACCCCGGGACAGAGGATACGCAGTATTTT.

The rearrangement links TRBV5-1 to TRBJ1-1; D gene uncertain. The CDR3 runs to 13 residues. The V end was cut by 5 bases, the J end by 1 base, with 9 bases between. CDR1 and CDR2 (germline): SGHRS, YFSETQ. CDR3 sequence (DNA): TGCGCCAGCAGACCCACGGGGAACACTGAAGCTTTCTTT. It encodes CASRPTGNTEAFF.

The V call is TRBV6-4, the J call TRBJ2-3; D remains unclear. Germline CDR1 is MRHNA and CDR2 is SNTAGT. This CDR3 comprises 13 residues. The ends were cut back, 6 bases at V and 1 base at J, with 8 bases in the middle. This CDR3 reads CASSQTGTDTQYF. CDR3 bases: TGTGCCAGCAGCCAGACTGGCACAGATACGCAGTATTTT.

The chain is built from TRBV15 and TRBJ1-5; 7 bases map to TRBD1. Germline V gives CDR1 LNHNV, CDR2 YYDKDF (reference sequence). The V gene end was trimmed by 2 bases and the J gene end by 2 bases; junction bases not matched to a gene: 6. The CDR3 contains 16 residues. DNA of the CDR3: TGTGCCACCAGCAGACCTGGGGACAGAGGCAATCAGCCCCAGCATTTT. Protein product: CATSRPGDRGNQPQHF. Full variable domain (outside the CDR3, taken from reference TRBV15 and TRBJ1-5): DAMVIQNPRYQVTQFGKPVTLSCSQTLNHNVMYWYQQKSSQAPKLLFHYYDKDFNNEADTPDNFQSRRPNTSFCFLDIRSPGLGDTAMYLCATSRPGDRGNQPQHFGDGTRLSIL.

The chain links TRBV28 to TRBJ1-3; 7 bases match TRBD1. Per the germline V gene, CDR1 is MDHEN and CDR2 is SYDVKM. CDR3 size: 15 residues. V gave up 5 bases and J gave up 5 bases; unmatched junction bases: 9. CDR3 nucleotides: TGTGCCAGCAGTATTTCTCAGGGGGGTAGAAACACCATATATTTT. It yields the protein CASSISQGGRNTIYF. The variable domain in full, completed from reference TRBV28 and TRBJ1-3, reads DVKVTQSSRYLVKRTGEKVFLECVQDMDHENMFWYRQDPGLGLRLIYFSYDVKMKEKGDIPEGYSVSREKKERFSLILESASTNQTSMYLCASSISQGGRNTIYFGEGSWLTVV.

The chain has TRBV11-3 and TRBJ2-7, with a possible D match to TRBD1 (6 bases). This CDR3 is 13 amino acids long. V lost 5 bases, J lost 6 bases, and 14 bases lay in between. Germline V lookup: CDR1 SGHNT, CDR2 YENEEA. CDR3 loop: CASSPGQLFEQYF. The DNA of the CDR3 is TGTGCCAGCAGCCCTGGACAGCTATTCGAGCAGTACTTC.

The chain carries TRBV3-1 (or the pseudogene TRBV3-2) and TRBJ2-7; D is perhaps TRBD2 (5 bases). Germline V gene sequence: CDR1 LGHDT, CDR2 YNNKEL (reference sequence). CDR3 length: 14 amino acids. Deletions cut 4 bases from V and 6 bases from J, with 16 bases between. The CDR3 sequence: CASSLGGPWGEQYF. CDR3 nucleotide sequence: TGTGCCAGCAGCCTAGGAGGCCCTTGGGGCGAGCAGTACTTC.

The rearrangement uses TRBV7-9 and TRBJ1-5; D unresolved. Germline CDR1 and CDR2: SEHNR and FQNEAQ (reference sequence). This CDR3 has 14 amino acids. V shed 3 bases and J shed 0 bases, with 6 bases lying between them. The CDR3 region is CASSLDGSNQPQHF. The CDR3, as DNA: TGTGCCAGCAGCTTGGACGGTAGCAATCAGCCCCAGCATTTT. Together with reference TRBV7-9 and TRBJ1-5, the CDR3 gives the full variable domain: DTGVSQNPRHKITKRGQNVTFRCDPISEHNRLYWYRQTLGQGPEFLTYFQNEAQLEKSRLLSDRFSAERPKGSFSTLEIQRTEQGDSAMYLCASSLDGSNQPQHFGDGTRLSIL.

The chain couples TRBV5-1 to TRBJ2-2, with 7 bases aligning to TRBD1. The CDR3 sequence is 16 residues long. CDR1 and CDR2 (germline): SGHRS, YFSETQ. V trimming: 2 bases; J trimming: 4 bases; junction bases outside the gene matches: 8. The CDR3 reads CASSFGAQGSTGELFF. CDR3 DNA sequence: TGCGCCAGCAGCTTCGGGGCACAGGGGAGCACCGGGGAGCTGTTTTTT.